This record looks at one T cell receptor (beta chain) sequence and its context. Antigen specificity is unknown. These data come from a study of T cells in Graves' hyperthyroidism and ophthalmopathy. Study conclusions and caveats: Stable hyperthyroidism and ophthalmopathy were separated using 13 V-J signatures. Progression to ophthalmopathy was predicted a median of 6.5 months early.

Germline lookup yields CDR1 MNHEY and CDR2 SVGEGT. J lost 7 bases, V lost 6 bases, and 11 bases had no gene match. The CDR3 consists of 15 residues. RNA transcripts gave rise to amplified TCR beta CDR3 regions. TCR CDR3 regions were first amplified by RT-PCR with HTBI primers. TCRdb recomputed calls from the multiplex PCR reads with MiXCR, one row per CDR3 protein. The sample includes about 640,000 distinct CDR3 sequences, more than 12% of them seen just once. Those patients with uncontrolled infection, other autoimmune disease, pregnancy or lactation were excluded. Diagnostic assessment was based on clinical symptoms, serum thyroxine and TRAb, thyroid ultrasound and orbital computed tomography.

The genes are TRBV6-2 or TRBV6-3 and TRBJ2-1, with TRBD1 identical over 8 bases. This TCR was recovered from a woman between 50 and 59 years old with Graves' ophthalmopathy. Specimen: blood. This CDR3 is CASSDPGTGRNEQFF. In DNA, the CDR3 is TGTGCCAGCAGCGATCCCGGGACAGGTAGAAATGAGCAGTTCTTC.